This T cell receptor beta chain was found in a study of cytomegalovirus exposure and HLA in healthy donors. Study background: From donors who were HLA-typed, an early data release held about 85 million unique TCRs.

PCR primers comprised 60 Vbeta and 13 Jbeta primers. Clones were sequenced by immunoSEQ multiplex PCR, and TCRdb holds only the in-frame ones, with some missing. In the table there are 110,000 to 150,000 clones, over 80% of which are singletons. Worth noting for this clone: Its antigen is currently unknown.

Likely unrecorded immune exposures existed in these nominally healthy donors. Germline CDR1 reads MNHNY; CDR2 reads SVGAGI (reference sequence). V shed 6 bases and J shed 6 bases, with 9 bases lying between them. CDR3 length: 12 residues. Study-wide points: Cytomegalovirus-associated status was assigned to about 160 TCR beta chains. When analyzed later, the rates of TCR association showed variation by HLA locus, with DRB1 the most and HLA-C the fewest.

The source material was PBMCs. The chain joins TRBV6-6 to TRBJ1-5; D is uncertain. The TCR was taken from a male donor in good health and CMV-seronegative. DNA of the CDR3: TGTGCCAGCAGAGAGCCGCGTCAGCCCCAGCATTTT. Amino acids: CASREPRQPQHF.